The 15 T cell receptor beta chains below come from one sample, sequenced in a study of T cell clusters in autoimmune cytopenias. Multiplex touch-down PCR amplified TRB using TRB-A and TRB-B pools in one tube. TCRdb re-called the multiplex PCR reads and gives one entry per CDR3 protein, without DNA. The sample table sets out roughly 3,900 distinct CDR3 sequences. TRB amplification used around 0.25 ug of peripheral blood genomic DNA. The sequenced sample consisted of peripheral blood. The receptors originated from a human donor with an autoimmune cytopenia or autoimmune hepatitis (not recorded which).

The chain's CDR3 is CASSPGSTAQENQYF. V and J are TRBV5-1 and TRBJ2-5; as DNA is missing, the TRBD2 call by TCRdb cannot be tested. This CDR3 contains 15 residues. Germline lookup yields CDR1 SGHRS and CDR2 YFSETQ.

The CDR3 loop is CASSLAEEQFF. V gene TRBV7-2 combines with J gene TRBJ2-1. The CDR3 extends over 11 amino acids. Germline V CDR1 and CDR2: SGHTA, FQGNSA. Filled out from reference TRBV7-2 and TRBJ2-1, the complete variable domain reads GAGVSQSPSNKVTEKGKDVELRCDPISGHTALYWYRQSLGQGLEFLIYFQGNSAPDKSGLPSDRFSAERTGGSVSTLTIQRTQQEDSAVYLCASSLAEEQFFGPGTRLTVL.

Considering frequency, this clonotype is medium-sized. CDR3 residues: CASSHGQGGQPQHF. The chain employs TRBV6-5 and TRBJ1-5; TCRdb's D call, TRBD1, is unchecked because there is no DNA. The V gene's germline CDR1 is MNHEY and CDR2 SVGAGI. This CDR3 spans 14 amino acids.

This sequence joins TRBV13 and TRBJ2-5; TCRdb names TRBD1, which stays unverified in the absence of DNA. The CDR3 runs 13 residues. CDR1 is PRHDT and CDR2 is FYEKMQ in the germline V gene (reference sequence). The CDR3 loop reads CASSPRGRETQYF.

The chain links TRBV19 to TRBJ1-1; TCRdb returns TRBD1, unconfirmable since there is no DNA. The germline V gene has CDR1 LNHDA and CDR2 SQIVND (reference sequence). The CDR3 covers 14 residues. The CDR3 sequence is CASSWGTANTEAFF.

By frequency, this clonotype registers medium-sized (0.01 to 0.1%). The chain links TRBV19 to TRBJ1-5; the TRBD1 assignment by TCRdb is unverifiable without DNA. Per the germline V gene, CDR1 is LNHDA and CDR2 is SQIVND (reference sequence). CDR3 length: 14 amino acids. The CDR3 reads CASSQDVGTQPQHF.

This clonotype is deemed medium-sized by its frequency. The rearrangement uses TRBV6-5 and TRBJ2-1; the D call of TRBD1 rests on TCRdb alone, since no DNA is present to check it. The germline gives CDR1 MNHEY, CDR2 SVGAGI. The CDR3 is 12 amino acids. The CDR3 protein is CASGRAYNEQFF.

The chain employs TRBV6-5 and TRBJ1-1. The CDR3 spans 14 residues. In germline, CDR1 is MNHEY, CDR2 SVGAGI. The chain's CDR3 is CAISEFVSAPEAFF.

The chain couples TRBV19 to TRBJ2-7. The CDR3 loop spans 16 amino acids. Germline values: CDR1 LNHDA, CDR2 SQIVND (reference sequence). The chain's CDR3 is CASSINGVLSFNEQYF.

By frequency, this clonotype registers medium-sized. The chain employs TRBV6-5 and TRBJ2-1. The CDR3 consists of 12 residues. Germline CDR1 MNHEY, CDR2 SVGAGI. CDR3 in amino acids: CASSLDYNEQFF.

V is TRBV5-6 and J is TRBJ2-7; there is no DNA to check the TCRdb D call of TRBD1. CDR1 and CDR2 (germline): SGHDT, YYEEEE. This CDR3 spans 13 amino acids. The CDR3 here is CAIRPQGSGEQYF.

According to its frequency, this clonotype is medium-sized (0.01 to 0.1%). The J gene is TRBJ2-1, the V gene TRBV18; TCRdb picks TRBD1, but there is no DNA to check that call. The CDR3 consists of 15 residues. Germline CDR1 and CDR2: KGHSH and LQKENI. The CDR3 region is CASSPSGAGVNEQFF.

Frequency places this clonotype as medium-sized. The CDR3 here is CASSLYGELFF. This rearrangement joins TRBV27 to TRBJ2-2. Germline lookup yields CDR1 MNHEY and CDR2 SMNVEV (reference sequence). CDR3 length: 11 amino acids.

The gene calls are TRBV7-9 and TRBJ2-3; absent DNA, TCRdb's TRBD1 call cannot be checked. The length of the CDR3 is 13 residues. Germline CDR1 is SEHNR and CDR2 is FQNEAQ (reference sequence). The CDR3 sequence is CASSSGGADTQYF.

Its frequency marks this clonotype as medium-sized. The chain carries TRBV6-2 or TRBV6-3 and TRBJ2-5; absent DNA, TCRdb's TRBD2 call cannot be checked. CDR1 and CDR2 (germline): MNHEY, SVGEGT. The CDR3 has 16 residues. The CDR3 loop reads CASSYAAGRGQETQYF.